The 28 T cell receptor beta chains in this list originate from one sample, sequenced in a study of T cell changes during pregnancy in multiple sclerosis. TCRdb's copy holds only in-frame clones and misses some; the assay was immunoSEQ multiplex PCR. This table has more than 30,000 clones, about 90% appearing once. The sample here was CD4+ T cells from peripheral blood mononuclear cells, taken before pregnancy. The receptors come from a female donor with multiple sclerosis, enrolled in a pregnancy study.

This chain connects TRBV30 to TRBJ2-7; 8 bases align to TRBD2. The CDR3 has 12 residues. CDR1 and CDR2 (germline): GTSNPN, SVGIG (reference sequence). V shed 4 bases, J shed 12 bases, and the junction held 11 bases outside the gene matches. The CDR3 region is CAWTGRDHYRYF. The CDR3 bases are TGTGCCTGGACCGGGAGGGACCACTACCGGTACTTC. The entire variable domain, with the rest obtained from reference TRBV30 and TRBJ2-7, is as follows: SQTIHQWPATLVQPVGSPLSLECTVEGTSNPNLYWYRQAAGRGLQLLFYSVGIGQISSEVPQNLSASRPQDRQFILSSKKLLLSDSGFYLCAWTGRDHYRYFGPGTRLTVT.

The V gene is TRBV4-1, the J gene TRBJ2-5, with TRBD1 matching over 9 bases. The end of the DNA aligns better with TRBJ2-7, so the J call may be wrong. The CDR3 extends over 16 amino acids. Looked up from germline, CDR1 is MGHRA and CDR2 is YSYEKL. The CDR3 DNA reads as TGCGCCAGCTCGCGGGACCGGGACAGGGACTCCTACGAGCAGTACTTC. This gives the protein CASSRDRDRDSYEQYF.

The chain is built from TRBV4-2 and TRBJ2-2, with 7 bases identical to TRBD2. Germline trimming cut 5 bases from V and 4 bases from J; bases unmatched to any gene: 13. The CDR3 spans 17 residues. Germline values: CDR1 LGHNA, CDR2 YNFKEQ. The CDR3 reads CASSYKSLAEGTGELFF. The CDR3, as DNA: TGTGCCAGCAGCTACAAGAGCCTAGCGGAGGGCACCGGGGAGCTGTTTTTT.

The chain joins TRBV5-1 to TRBJ2-7; 10 bases agree with TRBD1. Per germline, CDR1 SGHRS and CDR2 YFSETQ. The CDR3 has 17 residues. The V and J ends lost 1 base and 0 bases, in that order; junction bases with no gene match: 7. The CDR3 DNA is TGCGCCAGCAGCTTGCGGCCGCGGACAGGGGGCTCCTACGAGCAGTACTTC. It specifies CASSLRPRTGGSYEQYF. Full variable domain (missing parts from reference TRBV5-1 and TRBJ2-7): KAGVTQTPRYLIKTRGQQVTLSCSPISGHRSVSWYQQTPGQGLQFLFEYFSETQRNKGNFPGRFSGRQFSNSRSEMNVSTLELGDSALYLCASSLRPRTGGSYEQYFGPGTRLTVT.

The chain links TRBV7-2 to TRBJ1-2, with D hard to call. CDR3 length: 13 amino acids. With 4 bases removed from V and 1 base from J, the gap between germline ends came to 7 bases. Germline V lookup: CDR1 SGHTA, CDR2 FQGNSA. The DNA of the CDR3 is TGTGCCAGCAGCTCCTATATTAACTATGGCTACACCTTC. Protein product: CASSSYINYGYTF.

The gene calls are TRBV19 and TRBJ2-3; 7 positions agree with TRBD1. The CDR3 contains 12 residues. Germline CDR1 LNHDA, CDR2 SQIVND (reference sequence). With V trimmed by 5 bases and J by 5 bases, 1 base remained unmatched. Here the CDR3 reads CASSAGGDTQYF. As DNA, the CDR3 is TGTGCCAGTAGTGCAGGGGGAGATACGCAGTATTTT.

This chain uses TRBV6-5 with TRBJ1-2; 9 positions match TRBD1. The length of the CDR3 is 14 residues. The trim removed 6 bases at V and 4 bases at J, leaving 6 bases unmatched. Per the germline V gene, CDR1 is MNHEY and CDR2 is SVGAGI. The DNA of the CDR3 is TGTGCCAGCAGAGTGGGACAGGGAATCTATGGCTACACCTTC. Protein sequence: CASRVGQGIYGYTF.

The CDR3 coding sequence is TGTGCCAGCGGCCCCCAATCGAACACTGAAGCTTTCTTT. Its translation is CASGPQSNTEAFF. The rearrangement uses TRBV27 and TRBJ1-1; no firm D call. Germline-derived CDR1 and CDR2 are MNHEY and SMNVEV (reference sequence). This CDR3 contains 13 residues. V was shortened by 8 bases and J by 1 base, with 11 bases between the two germline ends.

A single count supports this clone. V usage is TRBV4-1 and J usage is TRBJ2-7; D perhaps matches TRBD1 (6 bases). Germline CDR1 is MGHRA and CDR2 is YSYEKL. Trimming removed 4 bases from V and 0 bases from J, with 22 bases in between. The CDR3 is 18 amino acids. CDR3 sequence: CASSPLPSTGLSSYEQYF. CDR3 nucleotides: TGCGCCAGCAGCCCCCTACCCTCGACAGGCTTAAGCTCCTACGAGCAGTACTTC.

The rearrangement uses TRBV9 and TRBJ1-6; D uncertain. The CDR3 sequence is 15 residues long. V was pared by 2 bases and J by 8 bases, with 14 bases between. Looked up from germline, CDR1 is SGDLS and CDR2 is YYNGEE. CDR3 protein: CASSVGLAVDSPLHF. CDR3 sequence (DNA): TGTGCCAGCAGCGTGGGCCTTGCCGTAGATTCACCCCTCCACTTT.

This rearrangement joins TRBV28 to TRBJ1-3; perhaps TRBD1 as D (5 bases). V was pared by 4 bases and J by 9 bases, with 13 bases between. The CDR3 covers 13 residues. Per germline, CDR1 MDHEN and CDR2 SYDVKM. CDR3 sequence (DNA): TGTGCCAGCAGTTATGACCGGGGGAGCACCATATATTTT. This gives the protein CASSYDRGSTIYF. Drawing the rest from reference TRBV28 and TRBJ1-3, the complete variable domain is DVKVTQSSRYLVKRTGEKVFLECVQDMDHENMFWYRQDPGLGLRLIYFSYDVKMKEKGDIPEGYSVSREKKERFSLILESASTNQTSMYLCASSYDRGSTIYFGEGSWLTVV.

The chain is built from TRBV2 and TRBJ1-6; TRBD1 matches at 9 bases. The CDR3 is made up of 17 amino acids. CDR1 is SNHLY and CDR2 is FYNNEI in the germline V gene. V shed 7 bases and J 4 bases; nucleotides not matched to a gene: 11. Written as DNA, the CDR3 is TGTGCCAGCATGTTGACAGGGGGAAGGTCATATAATTCACCCCTCCACTTT. Its protein is CASMLTGGRSYNSPLHF.

V gene TRBV11-3 combines with J gene TRBJ2-7, with D perhaps TRBD1 (5 bases). Germline CDR1 SGHNT, CDR2 YENEEA. Between the trimmed V and J ends, which lost 5 bases and 3 bases, there was a span of 11 bases. There are 13 residues in the CDR3. CDR3 sequence: CASSHGQSYEQYF. The DNA of the CDR3 is TGTGCCAGCAGCCATGGACAAAGCTACGAGCAGTACTTC.

V usage is TRBV30 and J usage is TRBJ2-3; the D gene is possibly TRBD2 (7 bases). The ends were cut back, 2 bases at V and 6 bases at J, with 12 bases in the middle. Looked up from germline, CDR1 is GTSNPN and CDR2 is SVGIG (reference sequence). The CDR3 covers 13 residues. The CDR3 nucleotides read TGTGCCTGGAGTAGGGGGAGGGCCGATACGCAGTATTTT. Translated, it gives CAWSRGRADTQYF.

CDR3 DNA: TGCGCCAGCAGCTTGGTAGCGGGGGGCCCCTTGTCCTACAATGAGCAGTTCTTC. It yields the protein CASSLVAGGPLSYNEQFF. V gene TRBV5-1 combines with J gene TRBJ2-1; the match to TRBD2 covers 10 bases. The CDR3 contains 18 residues. In germline, CDR1 is SGHRS, CDR2 YFSETQ. The V and J ends lost 0 bases and 1 base, in that order; junction bases with no gene match: 7.

This clone was seen only once. The chain links TRBV4-3 to TRBJ2-7, with a weak D call TRBD1 (5 bases). The CDR3 consists of 18 residues. Trimming shortened V by 0 bases and J by 0 bases, and 18 bases separated the two germline ends. Germline V lookup: CDR1 LGHNA, CDR2 YSLEER. As DNA, the CDR3 is TGCGCCAGCAGCCAAGAAGCCGTCCGACAGTTAAGCTCCTACGAGCAGTACTTC. Amino acids: CASSQEAVRQLSSYEQYF.

The chain uses TRBV28 and TRBJ2-7, with 7 nucleotides matching TRBD1. Germline-derived CDR1 and CDR2 are MDHEN and SYDVKM. After removal of 2 bases from V and 6 bases from J, the junction contained 16 bases not matched to a gene. The CDR3 runs 17 residues. CDR3 sequence reads: CASSLLRGGRRSGEQYF. The CDR3 region has the DNA TGTGCCAGCAGTTTACTGAGAGGGGGCAGAAGATCGGGCGAGCAGTACTTC.

The V and J genes are TRBV6-1 and TRBJ1-5; D gene unclear. This CDR3 contains 12 residues. CDR1 is MNHNS and CDR2 is SASEGT in the germline V gene. V was shortened by 6 bases and J by 3 bases, with 6 bases between the two germline ends. CDR3 residues: CASREYNQPQHF. CDR3 coding DNA: TGTGCCAGCAGAGAATACAATCAGCCCCAGCATTTT.

The chain is built from TRBV7-2 and TRBJ1-2; tentatively, D is TRBD1 (6 bases). The CDR3 consists of 15 residues. V lost 5 bases and J lost 7, with 20 bases in between. Germline values: CDR1 SGHTA, CDR2 FQGNSA. The CDR3 bases are TGTGCCAGCAGCCCCCGACAGGCGGGGGCGGGTGGCTACACCTTC. This encodes CASSPRQAGAGGYTF.

This chain connects TRBV4-3 to TRBJ2-1; 12 nucleotides agree with TRBD2. V lost 4 bases and J lost 3; bases outside the gene matches: 4. The CDR3 consists of 16 residues. The germline gives CDR1 LGHNA, CDR2 YSLEER. Here the CDR3 reads CASSRRTSGVYNEQFF. DNA for the CDR3: TGCGCCAGCAGCCGGAGGACTAGCGGGGTCTACAATGAGCAGTTCTTC.

This chain uses TRBV11-3 with TRBJ2-3; D possibly corresponds to TRBD1 (5 bases). The germline V gene encodes CDR1 SGHNT and CDR2 YENEEA. This CDR3 has 15 amino acids. V was trimmed by 1 base and J by 1 base, leaving 9 bases between them. The CDR3 sequence is CASSLGLGRTDTQYF. The CDR3 DNA reads TGTGCCAGCAGCTTAGGGTTGGGGCGCACAGATACGCAGTATTTT.

This chain joins TRBV5-1 and TRBJ2-7, with TRBD1 matching over 11 bases. V was clipped by 4 bases and J by 7 bases; unmatched bases: 7. CDR3 length equals 14 residues. Germline CDR1 reads SGHRS; CDR2 reads YFSETQ. The CDR3 region has the DNA TGCGCCAGCAGCGCTGGACAGGGGGCGAGTGAGCAGTACTTC. It encodes CASSAGQGASEQYF.

V and J are TRBV7-2 and TRBJ1-1; D gene uncertain. CDR1 SGHTA and CDR2 FQGNSA come from the germline V gene. Trimming shortened V by 3 bases and J by 5 bases, and 7 bases separated the two germline ends. The CDR3 covers 12 residues. The CDR3 DNA follows: TGTGCCAGCAGCTTCGGAGCAACTGAAGCTTTCTTT. This codes for CASSFGATEAFF.

The chain recombines TRBV2 with TRBJ2-2, with 12 nucleotides matching TRBD1. V was pared by 7 bases and J by 5 bases, with 5 bases of the junction left unmatched. The CDR3 is made up of 15 amino acids. Germline V gives CDR1 SNHLY, CDR2 FYNNEI. CDR3 in DNA: TGTGCCAGCATGGGACAGGGGGCGCGGACCGGGGAGCTGTTTTTT. As protein: CASMGQGARTGELFF.

V usage is TRBV7-9 and J usage is TRBJ1-2; 9 nucleotides match TRBD1. Germline V gene data show CDR1 as SEHNR and CDR2 as FQNEAQ (reference sequence). V lost 4 bases to trimming and J lost 5 bases; unmatched junction nucleotides: 8. This CDR3 spans 15 amino acids. The CDR3 loop is CASSSSATGGYGYTF. CDR3 bases: TGTGCCAGCAGCTCAAGCGCGACAGGGGGATATGGCTACACCTTC.

The genes are TRBV7-2 and TRBJ2-1, with a possible D match to TRBD1 (6 bases). Germline V gene data show CDR1 as SGHTA and CDR2 as FQGNSA. V was pared by 2 bases and J by 15 bases, with 14 bases between. The CDR3 sequence is 12 residues long. The CDR3 sequence: CASSLFSGAAFF. In DNA, the CDR3 is TGTGCCAGCAGCTTATTTTCAGGGGCCGCGTTCTTC.

V usage is TRBV15 and J usage is TRBJ1-5; 10 positions agree with TRBD1. The CDR3 is 17 residues long. Germline V CDR1 and CDR2: LNHNV, YYDKDF (reference sequence). J gave up 2 bases and V 6 bases, and 10 bases lay outside the gene matches. Written as DNA, the CDR3 is TGTGCCACCAGTCCCGGGACAGGGGAGATTGGCAATCAGCCCCAGCATTTT. Encoded protein: CATSPGTGEIGNQPQHF.

The chain is built from TRBV6-5 and TRBJ2-2; 7 bases align to TRBD2. The CDR3 covers 14 residues. With 5 bases clipped from V and 6 bases from J, the junction kept 6 bases outside the gene matches. Germline V gives CDR1 MNHEY, CDR2 SVGAGI. The CDR3 region has the DNA TGTGCCAGCAGTCTCCGGGAGGTCGCCGGGGAGCTGTTTTTT. This translates into CASSLREVAGELFF.